This TCR beta chain emerged from a study of Ad26.COV2.S vaccination and SARS-CoV-2 variants. In the study overall: Ad26.COV2.S arm of COV1001 included the donor.

Sequencing was performed with immunoSEQ multiplex PCR; in TCRdb, only in-frame clones are kept and a portion is missing. This table has about 410,000 clones, over 75% appearing once. Findings and limits, study-wide: Substantial post-vaccination breadth of spike-specific CD8+ and CD4+ T cell responses was reported. Higher spike-specific TCR breadth was found in vaccine recipients than in placebo recipients.

In germline, CDR1 is LGHNA, CDR2 YNFKEQ. This CDR3 has 12 residues. Trimming removed 0 bases from V and 8 bases from J, with 4 bases in between. Noted treatment: 19 received Ad26.COV2.S at low or high dose, single or two shots; 5 received placebo; per-sample allocation not given. All samples were drawn on day 63, counting from the first vaccine or placebo injection. Within Boston, the person who donated was an adult of 18-55 years. To note about this clone: Its antigen is undetermined.

The receptor's source is a person between 18 and 65 years old who received the Ad26.COV2.S COVID-19 vaccine or a placebo. This chain joins TRBV4-2 and TRBJ1-4; D is uncertain. The specimen was peripheral blood, collected in a trial of Ad26.COV2.S vaccine versus placebo. The CDR3 DNA reads as TGTGCCAGCAGCCAAGATGGGGAAAAACTGTTTTTT. Its translation is CASSQDGEKLFF.